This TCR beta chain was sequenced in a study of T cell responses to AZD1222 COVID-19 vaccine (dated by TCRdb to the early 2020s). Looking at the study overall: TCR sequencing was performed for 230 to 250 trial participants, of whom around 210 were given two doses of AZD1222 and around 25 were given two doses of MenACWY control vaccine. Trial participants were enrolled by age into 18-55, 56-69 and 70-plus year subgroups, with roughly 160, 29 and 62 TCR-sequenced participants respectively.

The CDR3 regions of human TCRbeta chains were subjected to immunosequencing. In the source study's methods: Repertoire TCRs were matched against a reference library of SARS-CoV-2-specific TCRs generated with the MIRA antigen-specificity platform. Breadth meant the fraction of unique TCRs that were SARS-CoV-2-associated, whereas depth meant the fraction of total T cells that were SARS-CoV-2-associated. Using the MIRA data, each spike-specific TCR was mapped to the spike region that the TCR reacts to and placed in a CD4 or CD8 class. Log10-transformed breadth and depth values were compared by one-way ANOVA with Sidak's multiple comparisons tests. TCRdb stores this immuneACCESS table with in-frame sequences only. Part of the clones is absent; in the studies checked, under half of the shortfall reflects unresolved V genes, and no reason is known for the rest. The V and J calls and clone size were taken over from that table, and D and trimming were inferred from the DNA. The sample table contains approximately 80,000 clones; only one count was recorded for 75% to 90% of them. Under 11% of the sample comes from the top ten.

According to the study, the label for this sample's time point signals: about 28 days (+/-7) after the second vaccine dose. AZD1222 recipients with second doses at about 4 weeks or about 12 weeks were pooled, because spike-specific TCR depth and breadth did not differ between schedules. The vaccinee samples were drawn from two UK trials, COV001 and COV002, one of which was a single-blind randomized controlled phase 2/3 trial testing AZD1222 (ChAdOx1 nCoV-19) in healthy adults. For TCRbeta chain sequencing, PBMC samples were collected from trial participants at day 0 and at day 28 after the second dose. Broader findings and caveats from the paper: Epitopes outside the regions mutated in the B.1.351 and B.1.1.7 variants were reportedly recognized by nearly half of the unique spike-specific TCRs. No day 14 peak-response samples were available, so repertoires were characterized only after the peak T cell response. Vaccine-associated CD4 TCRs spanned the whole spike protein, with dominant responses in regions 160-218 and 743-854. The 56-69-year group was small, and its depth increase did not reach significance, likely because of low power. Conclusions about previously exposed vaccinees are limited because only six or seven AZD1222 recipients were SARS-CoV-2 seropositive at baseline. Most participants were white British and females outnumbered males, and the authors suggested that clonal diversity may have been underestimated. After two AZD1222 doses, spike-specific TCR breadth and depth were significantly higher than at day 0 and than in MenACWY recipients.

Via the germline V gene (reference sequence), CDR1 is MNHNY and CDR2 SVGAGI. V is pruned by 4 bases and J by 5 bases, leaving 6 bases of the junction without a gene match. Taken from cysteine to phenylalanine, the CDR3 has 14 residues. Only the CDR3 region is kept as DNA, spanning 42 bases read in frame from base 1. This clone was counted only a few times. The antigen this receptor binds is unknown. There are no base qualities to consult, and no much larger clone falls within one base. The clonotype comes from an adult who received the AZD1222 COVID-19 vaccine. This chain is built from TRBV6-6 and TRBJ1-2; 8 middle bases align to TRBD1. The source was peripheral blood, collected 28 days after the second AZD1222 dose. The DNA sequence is TGTGCCAGCAGTTCCGAGGACAGGGCTTATGGCTACACCTTC. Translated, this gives CASSSEDRAYGYTF.